Following are 13 T cell receptor beta chains from one sample sequenced in a study of blood T cell repertoires in COVID-19. The assay was immunoSEQ multiplex PCR, and TCRdb's table has in-frame clones only and misses some. The repertoire has some 170,000 clones, about 81% of them found once; the top ten carry around 9.9%. The sample was peripheral blood. All receptors derive from a human donor in a cohort sampled during active COVID-19.

The V call is TRBV19, the J call TRBJ2-1; 8 bases map to TRBD2. Unmatched junction bases numbered 6, after V lost 3 bases and J lost 8 bases. Per germline, CDR1 LNHDA and CDR2 SQIVND (reference sequence). This CDR3 is 14 amino acids long. In nucleotides, the CDR3 is TGTGCCAGTAGTATGTTGCGGGGGGTCTATGAGCAGTTCTTC. Translation: CASSMLRGVYEQFF.

This chain links TRBV29-1 with TRBJ1-1; D unclear. From germline, CDR1 is SQVTM and CDR2 ANQGSEA. This CDR3 is 14 amino acids long. V dropped 5 bases and J dropped 1 base, with 14 bases sitting between them. The CDR3 loop reads CSVSTQNRNTEAFF. CDR3 bases: TGCAGCGTTTCCACACAAAACAGGAACACTGAAGCTTTCTTT.

This chain links TRBV14 with TRBJ1-3; 7 nucleotides agree with TRBD1. J lost 0 bases, V lost 4 bases, and 6 bases had no gene match. Germline V gene data show CDR1 as SGHDN and CDR2 as FVKESK. This CDR3 has 16 residues. This CDR3 is CASSRLGTASGNTIYF. The CDR3 nucleotides are TGTGCCAGCAGCCGACTTGGGACAGCCTCTGGAAACACCATATATTTT.

The chain uses TRBV12-3 or TRBV12-4 and TRBJ1-1, with D maybe TRBD1 (6 bases). V lost 5 bases, J lost 8 bases, and 15 bases lay in between. This CDR3 is 13 amino acids long. Here the CDR3 reads CASSATGIREAFF. The CDR3 bases are TGTGCCAGCAGTGCCACAGGGATCCGAGAAGCTTTCTTT.

V gene TRBV4-1 combines with J gene TRBJ1-4; D possibly corresponds to TRBD1 (5 bases). The CDR3 has 14 residues. Germline CDR1 is MGHRA and CDR2 is YSYEKL. V was clipped by 1 base and J by 10 bases, with 13 bases between them. As DNA, the CDR3 is TGCGCCAGCAGCCAAGCCGGGTCGGGGGGAAAACTGTTTTTT. Translated: CASSQAGSGGKLFF.

V gene TRBV30 combines with J gene TRBJ2-1; a weak D match, TRBD1 (5 bases). The CDR3 spans 15 residues. Looked up from germline, CDR1 is GTSNPN and CDR2 is SVGIG (reference sequence). The ends were cut back, 0 bases at V and 5 bases at J, with 14 bases in the middle. The CDR3 sequence: CAWSVRQSRHNEQFF. CDR3 nucleotide sequence: TGTGCCTGGAGTGTACGACAGAGTAGGCACAATGAGCAGTTCTTC.

The chain has TRBV28 and TRBJ2-1; the match to TRBD1 covers 7 bases. There are 14 residues in the CDR3. Germline CDR1 and CDR2: MDHEN and SYDVKM. V dropped 7 bases and J dropped 4; count of bases not matched to a gene: 7. CDR3 amino acids: CASISGGIYNEQFF. Written as DNA, the CDR3 is TGTGCCAGCATCTCAGGGGGTATTTACAATGAGCAGTTCTTC.

The rearrangement links TRBV7-9 to TRBJ1-1; 8 bases agree with TRBD1. The CDR3 contains 16 residues. J gave up 3 bases and V 5 bases, and 11 bases lay outside the gene matches. The germline V gene encodes CDR1 SEHNR and CDR2 FQNEAQ (reference sequence). In DNA, the CDR3 is TGTGCCAGCAGCACGGGACAGGCGGTTGTTGACACTGAAGCTTTCTTT. It specifies CASSTGQAVVDTEAFF.

This chain joins TRBV9 and TRBJ2-5, with 9 bases fitting TRBD2. The germline gives CDR1 SGDLS, CDR2 YYNGEE. This CDR3 comprises 15 residues. With 4 bases clipped from V and 2 bases from J, the junction kept 6 bases outside the gene matches. The CDR3 protein is CASSPRGGIQETQYF. DNA for the CDR3: TGTGCCAGCAGCCCGCGGGGGGGAATTCAAGAGACCCAGTACTTC.

The J gene is TRBJ2-3, the V gene TRBV6-5; TRBD2 might be the D (6 bases). Germline CDR1 MNHEY, CDR2 SVGAGI. This CDR3 has 15 residues. V shed 6 bases and J shed 5 bases, with 18 bases lying between them. CDR3 sequence: CASRGTRGSEDTQYF. In DNA form, the CDR3 reads TGTGCCAGCAGAGGAACCCGGGGGTCCGAAGATACGCAGTATTTT.

The rearrangement links TRBV19 to TRBJ1-1; the D is unclear. Trimming stripped 7 bases from V and 4 bases from J, with 7 bases between. Germline CDR1 and CDR2: LNHDA and SQIVND (reference sequence). The CDR3 spans 11 residues. The CDR3 region has the DNA TGTGCCAGTATGCGAGGCACTGAAGCTTTCTTT. Amino acid sequence: CASMRGTEAFF.

This sequence joins TRBV27 and TRBJ2-6; D perhaps matches TRBD1 (5 bases). The CDR3 is 15 amino acids. Trimming took off 3 bases at V and 0 bases at J, with 6 bases between the two ends. The germline V gene has CDR1 MNHEY and CDR2 SMNVEV (reference sequence). The CDR3 sequence is CASSFRASGANVLTF. The CDR3 DNA reads TGTGCCAGCAGTTTCAGGGCCTCTGGGGCCAACGTCCTGACTTTC. Drawing the rest from reference TRBV27 and TRBJ2-6, the complete variable domain is EAQVTQNPRYLITVTGKKLTVTCSQNMNHEYMSWYRQDPGLGLRQIYYSMNVEVTDKGDVPEGYKVSRKEKRNFPLILESPSPNQTSLYFCASSFRASGANVLTFGAGSRLTVL.

About this clone: With a much larger clone just one base away, this may be a read error. The chain carries TRBV9 and TRBJ2-2; 7 positions agree with TRBD2. Germline assignment: CDR1 SGDLS and CDR2 YYNGEE. This CDR3 contains 14 residues. V lost 5 bases, J lost 1 base, and 2 bases stayed unmatched. For the CDR3, the DNA is TGTGCCAGCAGGGCTAGCGGGAACACCGGGGAGCTGTTTTTT. Amino acid sequence: CASRASGNTGELFF.